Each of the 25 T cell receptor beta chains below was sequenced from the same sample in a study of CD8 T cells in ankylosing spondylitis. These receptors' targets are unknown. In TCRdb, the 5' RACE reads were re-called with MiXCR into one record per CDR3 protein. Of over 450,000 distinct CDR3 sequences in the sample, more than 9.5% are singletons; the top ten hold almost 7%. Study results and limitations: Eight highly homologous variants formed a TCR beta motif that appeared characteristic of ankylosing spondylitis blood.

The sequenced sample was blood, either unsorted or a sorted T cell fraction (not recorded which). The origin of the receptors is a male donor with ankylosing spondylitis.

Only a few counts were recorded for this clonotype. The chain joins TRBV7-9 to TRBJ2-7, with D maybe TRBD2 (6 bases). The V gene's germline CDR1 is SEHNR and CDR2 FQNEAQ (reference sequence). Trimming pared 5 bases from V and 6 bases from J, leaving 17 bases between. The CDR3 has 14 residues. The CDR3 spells CASSPLGLASEQYF. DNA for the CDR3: TGTGCCAGCAGCCCGCTTGGTCTAGCGAGCGAGCAGTACTTC.

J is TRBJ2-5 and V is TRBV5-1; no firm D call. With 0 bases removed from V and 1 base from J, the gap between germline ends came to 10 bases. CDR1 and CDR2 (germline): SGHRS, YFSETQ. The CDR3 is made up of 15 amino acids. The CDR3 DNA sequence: TGCGCCAGCAGCTTGGCTAAGTCGTTCCAAGAGACCCAGTACTTC. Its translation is CASSLAKSFQETQYF.

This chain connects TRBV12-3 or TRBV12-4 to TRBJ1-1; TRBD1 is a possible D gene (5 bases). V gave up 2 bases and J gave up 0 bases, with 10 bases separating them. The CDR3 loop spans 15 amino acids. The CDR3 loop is CASSLFRGMNTEAFF. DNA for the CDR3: TGTGCCAGCAGTTTATTCCGGGGGATGAACACTGAAGCTTTCTTT.

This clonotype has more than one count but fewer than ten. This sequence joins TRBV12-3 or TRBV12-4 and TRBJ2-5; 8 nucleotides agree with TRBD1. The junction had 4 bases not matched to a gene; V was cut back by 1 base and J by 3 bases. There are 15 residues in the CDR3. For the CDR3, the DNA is TGTGCCAGCAGTTTAGGGACAGGGAATAAAGAGACCCAGTACTTC. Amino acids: CASSLGTGNKETQYF.

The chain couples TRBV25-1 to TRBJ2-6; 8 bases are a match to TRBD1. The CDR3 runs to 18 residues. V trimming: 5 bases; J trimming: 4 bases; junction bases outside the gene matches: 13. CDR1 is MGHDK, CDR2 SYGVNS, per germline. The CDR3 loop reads CASSRPGTGNGGANVLTF. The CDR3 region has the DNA TGTGCCAGCAGTCGACCCGGGACAGGAAACGGCGGGGCCAACGTCCTGACTTTC.

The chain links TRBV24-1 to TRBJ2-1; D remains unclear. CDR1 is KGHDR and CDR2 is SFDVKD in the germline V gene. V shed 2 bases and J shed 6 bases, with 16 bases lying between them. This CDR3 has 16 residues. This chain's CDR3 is CATSDSSGEVPNEQFF. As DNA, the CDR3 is TGTGCCACCAGTGATTCTTCCGGTGAAGTCCCCAATGAGCAGTTCTTC.

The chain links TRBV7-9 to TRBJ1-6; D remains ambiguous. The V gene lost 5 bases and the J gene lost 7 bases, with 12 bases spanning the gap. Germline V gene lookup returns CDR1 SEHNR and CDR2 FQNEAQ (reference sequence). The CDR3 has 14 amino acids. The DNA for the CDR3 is TGTGCCAGCAGCCCCCGGAGAGGAAATTCACCCCTCCACTTT. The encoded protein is CASSPRRGNSPLHF.

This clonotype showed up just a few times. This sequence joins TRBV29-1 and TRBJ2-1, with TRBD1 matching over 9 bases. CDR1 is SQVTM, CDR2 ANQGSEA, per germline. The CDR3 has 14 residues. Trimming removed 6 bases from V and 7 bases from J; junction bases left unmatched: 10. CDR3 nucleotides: TGCAGCGTCCCTGGGACAGGGTTTCGGAATGAGCAGTTCTTC. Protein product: CSVPGTGFRNEQFF.

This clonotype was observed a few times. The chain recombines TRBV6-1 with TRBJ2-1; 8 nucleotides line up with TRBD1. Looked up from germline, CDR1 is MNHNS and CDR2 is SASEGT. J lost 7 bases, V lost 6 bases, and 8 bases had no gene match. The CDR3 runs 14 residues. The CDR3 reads CASRDDRGLNEQFF. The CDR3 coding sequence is TGTGCCAGCAGGGATGACAGGGGTCTGAATGAGCAGTTCTTC.

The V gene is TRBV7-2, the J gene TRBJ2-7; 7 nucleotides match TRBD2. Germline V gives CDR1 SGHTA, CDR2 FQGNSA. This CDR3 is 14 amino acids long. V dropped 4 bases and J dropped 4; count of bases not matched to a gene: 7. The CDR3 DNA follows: TGTGCCAGCAGCTACCTAGCGGAAGGATACGAGCAGTACTTC. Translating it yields CASSYLAEGYEQYF.

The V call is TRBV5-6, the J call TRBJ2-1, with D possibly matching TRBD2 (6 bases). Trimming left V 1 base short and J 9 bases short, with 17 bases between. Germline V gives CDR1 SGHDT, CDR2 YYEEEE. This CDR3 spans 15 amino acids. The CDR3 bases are TGTGCCAGCAGCTTGTCGTGGCGAGGAGGGGTTGAGCAGTTCTTC. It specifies CASSLSWRGGVEQFF.

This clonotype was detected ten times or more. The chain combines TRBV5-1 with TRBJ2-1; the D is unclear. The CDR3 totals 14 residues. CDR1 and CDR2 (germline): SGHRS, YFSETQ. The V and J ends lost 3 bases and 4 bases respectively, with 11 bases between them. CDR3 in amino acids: CASSSTETYNEQFF. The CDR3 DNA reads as TGCGCCAGCAGCTCCACCGAAACTTACAATGAGCAGTTCTTC.

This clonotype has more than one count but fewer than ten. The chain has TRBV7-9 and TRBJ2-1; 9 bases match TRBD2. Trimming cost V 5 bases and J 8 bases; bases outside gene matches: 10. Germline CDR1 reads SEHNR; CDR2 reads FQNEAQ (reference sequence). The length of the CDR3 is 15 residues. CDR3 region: CASSPLREGQYEQFF. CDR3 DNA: TGTGCCAGCAGCCCCCTGCGGGAGGGCCAGTATGAGCAGTTCTTC.

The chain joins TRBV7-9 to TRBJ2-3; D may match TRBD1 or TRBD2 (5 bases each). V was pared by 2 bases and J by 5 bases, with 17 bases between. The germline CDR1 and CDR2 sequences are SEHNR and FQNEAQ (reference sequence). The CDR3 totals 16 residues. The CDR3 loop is CASSLSLRGSEDTQYF. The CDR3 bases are TGTGCCAGCAGCTTAAGTTTGAGGGGTTCGGAAGATACGCAGTATTTT.

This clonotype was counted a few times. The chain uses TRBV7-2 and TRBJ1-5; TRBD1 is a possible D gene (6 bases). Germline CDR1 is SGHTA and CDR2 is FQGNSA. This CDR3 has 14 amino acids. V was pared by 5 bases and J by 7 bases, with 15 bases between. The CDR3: CASSPGHVGQPQHF. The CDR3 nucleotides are TGTGCCAGCAGCCCGGGACACGTGGGGCAGCCCCAGCATTTT. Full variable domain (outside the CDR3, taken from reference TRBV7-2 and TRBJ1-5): GAGVSQSPSNKVTEKGKDVELRCDPISGHTALYWYRQSLGQGLEFLIYFQGNSAPDKSGLPSDRFSAERTGGSVSTLTIQRTQQEDSAVYLCASSPGHVGQPQHFGDGTRLSIL.

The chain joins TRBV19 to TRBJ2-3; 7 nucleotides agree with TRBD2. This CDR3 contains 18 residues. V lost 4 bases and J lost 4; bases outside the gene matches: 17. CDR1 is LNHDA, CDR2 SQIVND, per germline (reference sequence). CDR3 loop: CASSTPPGREELADTQYF. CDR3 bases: TGTGCCAGTAGTACCCCTCCAGGTCGGGAGGAGTTGGCAGATACGCAGTATTTT. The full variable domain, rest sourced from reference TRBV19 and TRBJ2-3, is DGGITQSPKYLFRKEGQNVTLSCEQNLNHDAMYWYRQDPGQGLRLIYYSQIVNDFQKGDIAEGYSVSREKKESFPLTVTSAQKNPTAFYLCASSTPPGREELADTQYFGPGTRLTVL.

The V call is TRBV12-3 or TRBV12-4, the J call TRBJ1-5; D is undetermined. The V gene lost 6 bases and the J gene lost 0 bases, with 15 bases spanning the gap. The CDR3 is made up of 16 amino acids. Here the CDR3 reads CASSPRAVSSNQPQHF. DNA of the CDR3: TGTGCCAGCAGCCCCCGGGCGGTGAGTAGCAATCAGCCCCAGCATTTT.

The CDR3 loop reads CASSYSTAGYEQYF. Here the CDR3 DNA reads TGTGCCAGCAGTTACTCAACAGCGGGCTACGAGCAGTACTTC. The chain carries TRBV6-5 and TRBJ2-7, with D possibly TRBD2 on 6 matching bases. This CDR3 is 14 amino acids long. The ends were cut back, 0 bases at V and 3 bases at J, with 9 bases in the middle. Germline assignment: CDR1 MNHEY and CDR2 SVGAGI.

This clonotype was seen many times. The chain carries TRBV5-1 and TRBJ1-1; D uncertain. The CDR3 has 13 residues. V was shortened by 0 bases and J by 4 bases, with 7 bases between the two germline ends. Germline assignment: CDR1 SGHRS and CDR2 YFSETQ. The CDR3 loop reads CASSLVGVTEAFF. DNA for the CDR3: TGCGCCAGCAGCTTGGTAGGCGTCACTGAAGCTTTCTTT.

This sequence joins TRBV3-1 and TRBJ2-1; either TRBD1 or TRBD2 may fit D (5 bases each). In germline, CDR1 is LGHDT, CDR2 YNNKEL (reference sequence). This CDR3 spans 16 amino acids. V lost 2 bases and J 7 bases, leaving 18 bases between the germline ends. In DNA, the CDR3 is TGTGCCAGCAGCCAATTCCCCGGGACCCTCTTTAATGAGCAGTTCTTC. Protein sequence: CASSQFPGTLFNEQFF.

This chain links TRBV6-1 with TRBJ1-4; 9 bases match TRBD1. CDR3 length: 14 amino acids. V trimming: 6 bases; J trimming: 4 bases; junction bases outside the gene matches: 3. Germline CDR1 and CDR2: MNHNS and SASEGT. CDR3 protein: CASSWDRDNEKLFF. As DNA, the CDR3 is TGTGCCAGCAGCTGGGACAGGGATAATGAAAAACTGTTTTTT.

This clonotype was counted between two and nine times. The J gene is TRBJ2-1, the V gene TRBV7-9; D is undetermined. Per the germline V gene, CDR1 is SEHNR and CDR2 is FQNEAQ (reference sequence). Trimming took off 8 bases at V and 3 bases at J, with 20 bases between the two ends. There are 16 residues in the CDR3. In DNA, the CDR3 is TGTGCCAGCGGACGAGCCTCGGTCCCGGGCTACAATGAGCAGTTCTTC. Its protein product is CASGRASVPGYNEQFF.

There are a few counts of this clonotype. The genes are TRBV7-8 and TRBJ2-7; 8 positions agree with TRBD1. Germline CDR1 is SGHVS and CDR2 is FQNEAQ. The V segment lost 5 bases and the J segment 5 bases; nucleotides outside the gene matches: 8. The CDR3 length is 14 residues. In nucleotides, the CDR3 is TGTGCCAGCAGCCAAGACAGGGGAGGCCACGAGCAGTACGTC. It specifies CASSQDRGGHEQYV.

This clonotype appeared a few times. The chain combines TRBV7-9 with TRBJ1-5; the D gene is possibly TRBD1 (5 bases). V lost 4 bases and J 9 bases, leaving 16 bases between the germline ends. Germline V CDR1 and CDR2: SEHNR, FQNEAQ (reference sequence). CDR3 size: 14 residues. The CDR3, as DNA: TGTGCCAGCAGCTCGGGACTTTGGTTAAGGCCCCAGCATTTT. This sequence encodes CASSSGLWLRPQHF.

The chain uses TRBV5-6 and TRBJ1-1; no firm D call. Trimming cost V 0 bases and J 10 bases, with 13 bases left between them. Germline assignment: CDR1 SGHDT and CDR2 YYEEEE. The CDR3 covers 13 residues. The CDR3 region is CASSLVMEGRAFF. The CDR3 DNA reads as TGTGCCAGCAGCTTGGTTATGGAAGGCAGAGCTTTCTTT.